Presented here are 7 T cell receptor beta chains from one specimen sequenced in a study of T cell responses to AZD1222 COVID-19 vaccine. Assay: immunoSEQ multiplex PCR; the TCRdb copy retains only in-frame clones and omits some. The data hold 200,000 to 300,000 clones, with over 85% observed a single time. Specimen: peripheral blood, collected on day 0 of AZD1222 vaccination. Source of these receptors: an adult in good health.

The chain recombines TRBV5-1 with TRBJ2-1, with TRBD2 matching over 10 bases. V lost 0 bases, J lost 15 bases, and 3 bases stayed unmatched. Germline V gene lookup returns CDR1 SGHRS and CDR2 YFSETQ. This CDR3 region has 12 residues. CDR3 residues: CASSLELAGPFF. The CDR3, as DNA: TGCGCCAGCAGCTTGGAACTAGCGGGACCGTTCTTC.

This chain joins TRBV5-1 and TRBJ2-5, with D maybe TRBD2 (6 bases). This CDR3 is built from 16 residues. CDR1 and CDR2 from the germline V gene are SGHRS and YFSETQ. V lost 2 bases, J lost 5 bases, and 19 bases lay in between. CDR3 region: CASSFRVGGGQETQYF. For the CDR3, the DNA is TGCGCCAGCAGCTTCCGTGTCGGCGGAGGGCAGGAGACCCAGTACTTC.

V gene TRBV5-5 combines with J gene TRBJ1-2; D perhaps matches TRBD1 (6 bases). The CDR3 spans 14 residues. Trimming took off 1 base at V and 5 bases at J, with 12 bases between the two ends. Germline loops: CDR1 SGHKS, CDR2 YYEKEE (reference sequence). CDR3 in amino acids: CASSLSGGGYGYTF. Here the CDR3 DNA reads TGTGCCAGCAGCTTGTCCGGGGGCGGATATGGCTACACCTTC.

The V gene is TRBV19, the J gene TRBJ2-3; D remains unclear. Germline values: CDR1 LNHDA, CDR2 SQIVND (reference sequence). The CDR3 is made up of 14 amino acids. V lost 3 bases and J lost 2, with 9 bases in between. The CDR3 DNA follows: TGTGCCAGTAGTATGGGGAAGGCCACAGATACGCAGTATTTT. This gives the protein CASSMGKATDTQYF.

V is TRBV5-1 and J is TRBJ2-7; 7 nucleotides align to TRBD1. Germline values: CDR1 SGHRS, CDR2 YFSETQ. The J segment lost 0 bases and the V segment lost 5 bases, leaving 5 bases of the junction unmatched. The CDR3 sequence is 14 residues long. The CDR3 nucleotides are TGCGCCAGCAGACCAACAGGGGCCTCCTACGAGCAGTACTTC. Translating it yields CASRPTGASYEQYF.

This rearrangement joins TRBV15 to TRBJ2-7, with 8 bases identical to TRBD1. V lost 5 bases to trimming and J lost 2 bases; unmatched junction nucleotides: 5. Germline CDR1 reads LNHNV; CDR2 reads YYDKDF (reference sequence). This CDR3 has 14 residues. CDR3 residues: CATSLRTGTYEQYF. The CDR3 DNA is TGTGCCACCAGCTTGAGGACAGGGACCTACGAGCAGTACTTC. Using reference TRBV15 and TRBJ2-7 for the parts outside the CDR3, the full variable domain is DAMVIQNPRYQVTQFGKPVTLSCSQTLNHNVMYWYQQKSSQAPKLLFHYYDKDFNNEADTPDNFQSRRPNTSFCFLDIRSPGLGDTAMYLCATSLRTGTYEQYFGPGTRLTVT.

A remark on this clone: Other DNA variants within this sample encode the same CDR3. The chain couples TRBV28 to TRBJ1-2; D possibly corresponds to TRBD1 (6 bases). Germline V gives CDR1 MDHEN, CDR2 SYDVKM. The CDR3 spans 12 residues. The ends were cut back, 2 bases at V and 8 bases at J, with 9 bases in the middle. This CDR3 is CASSLQGYGYTF. The CDR3 nucleotides read TGTGCCAGCAGTTTACAGGGGTACGGCTACACCTTC.